The T cell receptor beta chain under discussion was sequenced for a study of shared clonotypes between healthy human individuals. On the study more broadly: A donor's plate count was three for CD4 naive and three for CD4 memory; CD8 naive had two and CD8 memory one.

The protocol was immunoSEQ multiplex PCR, while the TCRdb copy is restricted to in-frame clones and leaves out a portion. Seen here are about 600,000 clones, around 95% observed once, and the top ten hold about 0.11%. Naive CD8 isolation took CD45RO-negative cells positively selected for CCR7 and excluded terminally differentiated effector memory CD45RA+ cells. Free of recent acute infections or vaccinations, the donors were healthy HIV-negative adults. Germline V CDR1 and CDR2: SGHVS, FNYEAQ. V shed 1 base and J shed 4 bases, with 13 bases lying between them. The CDR3 is 16 residues long. The chain uses TRBV7-6 and TRBJ2-2, with D possibly TRBD1 on 5 matching bases. This TCR derives from a woman in her 30s in good health. Sequencing used naive CD8+ T cells sorted from blood. CDR3 sequence reads: CASSLGAGWGTGELFF. The CDR3 DNA reads as TGTGCCAGCAGCTTAGGGGCAGGGTGGGGCACCGGGGAGCTGTTTTTT.